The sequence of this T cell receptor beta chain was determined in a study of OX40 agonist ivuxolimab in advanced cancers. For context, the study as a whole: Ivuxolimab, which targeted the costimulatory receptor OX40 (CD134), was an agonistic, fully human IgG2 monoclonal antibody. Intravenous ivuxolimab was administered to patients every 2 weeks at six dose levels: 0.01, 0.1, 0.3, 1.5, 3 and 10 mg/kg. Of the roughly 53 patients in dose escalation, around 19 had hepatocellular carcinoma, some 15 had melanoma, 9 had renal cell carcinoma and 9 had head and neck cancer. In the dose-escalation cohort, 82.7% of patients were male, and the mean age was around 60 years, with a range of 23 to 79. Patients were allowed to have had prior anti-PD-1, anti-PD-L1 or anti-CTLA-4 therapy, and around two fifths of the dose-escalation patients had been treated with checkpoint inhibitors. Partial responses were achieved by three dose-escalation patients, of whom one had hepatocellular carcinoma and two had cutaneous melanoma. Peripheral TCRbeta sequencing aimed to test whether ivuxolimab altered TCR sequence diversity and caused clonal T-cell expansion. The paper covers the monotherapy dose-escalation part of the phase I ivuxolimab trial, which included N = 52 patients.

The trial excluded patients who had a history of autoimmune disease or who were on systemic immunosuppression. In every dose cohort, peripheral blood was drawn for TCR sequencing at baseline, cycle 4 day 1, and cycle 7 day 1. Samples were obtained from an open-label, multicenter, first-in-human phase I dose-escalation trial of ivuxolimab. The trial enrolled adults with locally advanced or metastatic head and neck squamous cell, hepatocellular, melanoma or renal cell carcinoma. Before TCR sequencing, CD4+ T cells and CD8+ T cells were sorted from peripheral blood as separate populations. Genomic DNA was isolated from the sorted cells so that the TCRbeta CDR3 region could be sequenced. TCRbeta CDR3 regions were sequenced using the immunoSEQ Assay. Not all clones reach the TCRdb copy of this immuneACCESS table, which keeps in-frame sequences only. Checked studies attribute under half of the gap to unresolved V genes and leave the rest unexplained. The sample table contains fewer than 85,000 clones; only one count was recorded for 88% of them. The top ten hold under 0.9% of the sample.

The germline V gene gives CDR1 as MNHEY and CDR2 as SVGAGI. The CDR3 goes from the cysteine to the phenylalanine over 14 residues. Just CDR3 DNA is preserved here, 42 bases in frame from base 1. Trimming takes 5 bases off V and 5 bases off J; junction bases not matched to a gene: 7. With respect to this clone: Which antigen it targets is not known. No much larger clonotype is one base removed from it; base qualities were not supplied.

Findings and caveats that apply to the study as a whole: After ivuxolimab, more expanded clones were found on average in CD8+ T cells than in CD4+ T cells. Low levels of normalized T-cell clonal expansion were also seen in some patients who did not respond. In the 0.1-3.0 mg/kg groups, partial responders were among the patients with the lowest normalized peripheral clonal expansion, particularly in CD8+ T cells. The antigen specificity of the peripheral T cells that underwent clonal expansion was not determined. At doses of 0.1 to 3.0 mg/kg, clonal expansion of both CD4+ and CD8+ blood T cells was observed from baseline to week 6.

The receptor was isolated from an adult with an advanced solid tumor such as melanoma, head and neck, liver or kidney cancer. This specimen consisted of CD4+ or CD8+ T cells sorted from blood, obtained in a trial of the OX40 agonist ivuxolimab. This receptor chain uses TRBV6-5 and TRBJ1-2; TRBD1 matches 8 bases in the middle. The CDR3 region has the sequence CASSEGQGRYGYTF. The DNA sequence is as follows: TGTGCCAGCAGTGAAGGACAGGGAAGGTATGGCTACACCTTC.